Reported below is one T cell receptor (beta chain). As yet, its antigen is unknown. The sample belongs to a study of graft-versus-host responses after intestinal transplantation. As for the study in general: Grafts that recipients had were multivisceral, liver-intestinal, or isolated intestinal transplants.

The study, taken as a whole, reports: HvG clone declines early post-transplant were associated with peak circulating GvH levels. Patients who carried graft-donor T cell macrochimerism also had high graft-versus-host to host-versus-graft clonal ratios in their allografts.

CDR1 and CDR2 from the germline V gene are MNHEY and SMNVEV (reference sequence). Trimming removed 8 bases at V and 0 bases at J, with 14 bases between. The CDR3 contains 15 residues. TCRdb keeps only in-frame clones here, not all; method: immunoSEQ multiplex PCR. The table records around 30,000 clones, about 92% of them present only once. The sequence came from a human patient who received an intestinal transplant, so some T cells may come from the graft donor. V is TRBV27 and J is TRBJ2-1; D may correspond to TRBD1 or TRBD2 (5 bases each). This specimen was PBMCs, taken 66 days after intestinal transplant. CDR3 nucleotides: TGTGCCAGCGGAAGATGGGGGAGCTCCTACAATGAGCAGTTCTTC. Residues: CASGRWGSSYNEQFF.